This T cell receptor beta chain came from a study of blood T cell repertoires in COVID-19. The data were produced by immunoSEQ multiplex PCR, yet TCRdb's version contains in-frame clones alone and is incomplete. The sample includes over 100,000 clones, around 88% of them seen just once. Patients of the Seattle cohort, enrolled during active infection, were followed longitudinally. The CDR3 has 14 amino acids. The germline V gene encodes CDR1 SGHAT and CDR2 FQDESV (reference sequence). The ends were cut back, 3 bases at V and 3 bases at J, with 10 bases in the middle. This TCR derives from a man in his fifties or sixties with COVID-19, enrolled during active disease. Sequences were obtained from peripheral blood. The chain carries TRBV11-1 and TRBJ2-3; maybe TRBD1 (5 bases). The CDR3 sequence: CASSFDSRTDTQYF. Here the CDR3 DNA reads TGTGCCAGCAGCTTTGACAGCCGGACAGATACGCAGTATTTT.